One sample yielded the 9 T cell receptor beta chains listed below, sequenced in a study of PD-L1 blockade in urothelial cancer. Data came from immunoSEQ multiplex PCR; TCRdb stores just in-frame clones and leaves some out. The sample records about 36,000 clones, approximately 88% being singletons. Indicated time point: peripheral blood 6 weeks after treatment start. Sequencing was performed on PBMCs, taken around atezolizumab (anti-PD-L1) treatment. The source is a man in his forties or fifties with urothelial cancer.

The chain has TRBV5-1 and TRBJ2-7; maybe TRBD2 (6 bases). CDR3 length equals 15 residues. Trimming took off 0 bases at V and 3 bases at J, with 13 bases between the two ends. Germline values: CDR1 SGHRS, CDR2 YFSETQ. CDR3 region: CASSLGGGVYYEQYF. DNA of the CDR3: TGCGCCAGCAGCTTGGGTGGAGGGGTCTACTACGAGCAGTACTTC.

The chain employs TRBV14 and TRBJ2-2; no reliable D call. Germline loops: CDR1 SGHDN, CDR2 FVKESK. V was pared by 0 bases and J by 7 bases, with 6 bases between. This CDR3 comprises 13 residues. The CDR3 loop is CASSQDLNGELFF. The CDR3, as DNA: TGTGCCAGCAGCCAAGATCTAAACGGGGAGCTGTTTTTT.

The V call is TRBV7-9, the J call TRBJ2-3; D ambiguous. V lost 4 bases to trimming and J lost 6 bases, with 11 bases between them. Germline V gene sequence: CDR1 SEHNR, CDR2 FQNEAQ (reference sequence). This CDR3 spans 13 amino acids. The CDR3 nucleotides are TGTGCCAGCAGCTCCCGTGGCCCCGATACGCAGTATTTT. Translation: CASSSRGPDTQYF.

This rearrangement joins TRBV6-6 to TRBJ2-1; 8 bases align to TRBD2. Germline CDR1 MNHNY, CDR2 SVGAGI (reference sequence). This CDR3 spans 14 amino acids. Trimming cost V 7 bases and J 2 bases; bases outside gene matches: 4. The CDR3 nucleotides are TGTGCCAGCAACCCAGCGGGAGCCTACAATGAGCAGTTCTTC. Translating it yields CASNPAGAYNEQFF.

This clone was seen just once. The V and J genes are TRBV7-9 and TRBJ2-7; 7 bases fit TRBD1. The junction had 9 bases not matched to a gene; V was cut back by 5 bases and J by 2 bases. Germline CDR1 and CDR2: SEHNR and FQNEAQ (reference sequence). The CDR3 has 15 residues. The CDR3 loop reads CASSPQGGRAYEQYF. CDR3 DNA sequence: TGTGCCAGCAGCCCCCAAGGGGGCAGGGCCTACGAGCAGTACTTC.

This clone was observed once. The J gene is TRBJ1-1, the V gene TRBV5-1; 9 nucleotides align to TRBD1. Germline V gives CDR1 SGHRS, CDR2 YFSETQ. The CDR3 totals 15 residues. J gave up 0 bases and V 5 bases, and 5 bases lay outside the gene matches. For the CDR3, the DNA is TGCGCCAGCAGAGGACAGGGGCCGCTGAACACTGAAGCTTTCTTT. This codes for CASRGQGPLNTEAFF.

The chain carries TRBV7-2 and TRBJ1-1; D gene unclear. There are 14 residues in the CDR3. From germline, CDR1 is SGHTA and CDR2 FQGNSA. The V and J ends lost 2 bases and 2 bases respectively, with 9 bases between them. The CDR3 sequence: CASSLQALNTEAFF. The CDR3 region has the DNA TGTGCCAGCAGCTTACAGGCTCTTAACACTGAAGCTTTCTTT.

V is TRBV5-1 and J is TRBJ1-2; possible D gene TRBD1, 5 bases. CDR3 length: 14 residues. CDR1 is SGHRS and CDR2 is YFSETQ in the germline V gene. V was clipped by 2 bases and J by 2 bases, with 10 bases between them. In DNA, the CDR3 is TGCGCCAGCAGCTTAGGCACAGGAAACTATGGCTACACCTTC. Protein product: CASSLGTGNYGYTF.

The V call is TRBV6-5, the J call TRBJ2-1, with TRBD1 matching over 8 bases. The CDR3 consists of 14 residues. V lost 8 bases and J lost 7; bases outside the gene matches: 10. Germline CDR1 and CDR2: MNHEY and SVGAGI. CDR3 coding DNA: TGTGCCAGCCGTGGACAGGGAAAATCAAATGAGCAGTTCTTC. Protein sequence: CASRGQGKSNEQFF.